This T cell receptor (beta chain) was sequenced during a study of blood T cell repertoires in COVID-19. The CDR3 spans 16 residues. Germline CDR1 reads SNHLY; CDR2 reads FYNNEI. The V segment lost 3 bases and the J segment 6 bases; nucleotides outside the gene matches: 10. Assay used: immunoSEQ multiplex PCR; TCRdb lists only in-frame clones, some missing. The sample holds fewer than 130,000 clones; 75% to 80% are singletons and the top ten take roughly 16%. The TCR was taken from a woman aged 80 or older with active or convalescent COVID-19. Material: peripheral blood. The rearrangement joins TRBV2 to TRBJ2-1, with TRBD2 identical over 8 bases. In DNA, the CDR3 is TGTGCCAGCAGTGAGGAGTTAGCGGGACACCGCAATGAGCAGTTCTTC. Protein: CASSEELAGHRNEQFF.